This TCR beta chain was captured in a study of regulatory T cells in long-lasting Graves disease. HTBI primers from iRepertoire and Arm-PCR of CDR3 regions yielded the TCR beta libraries. TCRdb re-analysed the multiplex PCR reads in MiXCR, keeping a single row per CDR3 protein. Counted here are 400,000 to 500,000 distinct CDR3 sequences, 20% to 25% occurring once; the ten biggest clones make up roughly 14%. The time point was: persistent/refractory GD, antithyroid drugs over 5 years with positive TRAb. PBMC-extracted RNA yielded the TCR library. This sample comprised peripheral blood mononuclear cells (PBMCs), obtained when the disease was refractory, from a patient treated with antithyroid drugs. The source is a female donor with Graves disease.

The DNA for the CDR3 is TGTGCCAGCAGCTTAGAACAGTTCAATTCACCCCTCCACTTT. Translated: CASSLEQFNSPLHF. The rearrangement uses TRBV13 and TRBJ1-6; D remains unclear. Trimming stripped 1 base from V and 7 bases from J, with 8 bases between. From germline, CDR1 is PRHDT and CDR2 FYEKMQ (reference sequence). The CDR3 is made up of 14 amino acids.